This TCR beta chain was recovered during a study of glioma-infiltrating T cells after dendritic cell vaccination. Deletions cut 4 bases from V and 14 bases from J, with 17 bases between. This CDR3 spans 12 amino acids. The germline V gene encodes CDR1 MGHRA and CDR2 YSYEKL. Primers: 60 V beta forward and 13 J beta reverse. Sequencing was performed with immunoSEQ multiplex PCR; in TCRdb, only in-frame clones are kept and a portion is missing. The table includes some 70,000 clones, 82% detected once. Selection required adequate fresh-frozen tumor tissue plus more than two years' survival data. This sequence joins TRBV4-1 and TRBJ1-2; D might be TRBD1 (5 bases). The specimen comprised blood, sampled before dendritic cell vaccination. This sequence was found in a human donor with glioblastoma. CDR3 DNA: TGCGCCAGCAGCCCTCTCAGACAGAGTATTACCTTC. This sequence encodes CASSPLRQSITF.